This TCR beta chain was identified in a study of blood T cells in healthy people across ages (dated by TCRdb to the mid-2010s). Background on the whole study: In model experiments, template switching captured roughly one uniquely barcoded TCR beta cDNA molecule for every two T cells. To track age-related changes in TCR beta repertoire diversity, the study relied on deep sequencing normalized with unique cDNA molecular identifiers. The donors were divided into four age groups: young (average around 16 years), middle-aged (about 39), aged (about 61) and long-lived (about 80). To avoid experimental bias, donors of different ages were randomly spread across the sequencing lanes. For two donors (one aged 18 to 30 and one aged 80 or older), the study analyzed two additional independent replicas of 1 million unique cDNA reads from the same blood draw. The research as a whole found: As age increased, observed TCR beta diversity per million T cells dropped in a roughly linear way, and a significant reduction was already evident by age approximately 40. Because profiling used bulk unsorted PBMCs, naive and antigen-experienced compartments could not be compared conclusively. A strong correlation was found between observed TCR beta diversity and the percentage of naive T cells measured by flow cytometry. The CMV infection status of donors was not known, potentially confounding age-related changes in expanded clonotypes. Estimates of total diversity based on one million sequenced T cells were considered lower bounds and underestimates. Compared with the aged group, more naive CD4+ T cells, fewer expanded clones and increased TCR diversity were shown by the long-lived group, suggesting age selection.

The approximately 39 donors, aged 6 to 90 years, were systemically healthy Caucasian individuals from Russia. Ten milliliters of peripheral blood were drawn from each donor into EDTA-treated Vacutainer tubes. Ficoll-Paque density-gradient centrifugation was used to isolate PBMCs, with at least 6.5 million obtained per sample. Total RNA was extracted from PBMCs with Trizol reagent, with at least 5 micrograms obtained per sample. The percentages of naive CD45RAhigh/CD27high T cells were determined by flow cytometry on a PBMC aliquot from every donor. From a lookup of the germline V gene (reference sequence), CDR1 and CDR2 are DFQATT and SNEGSKA. Reading from cysteine to phenylalanine, the CDR3 counts 15 amino acids. The kept DNA is CDR3 alone, 45 bases in frame from the first base. This clonotype was counted once. This clone's antigen is unknown. One junction end disagrees with the germline gene, perhaps due to a read error.

Libraries came from 5' RACE. Instrument on record: Illumina HiSeq 2500. The second PCR ran for roughly 6 to 11 cycles and used a J-beta primer mix along with a sample-barcoded 5' primer. A template-switch 5' adaptor carrying 12 random nucleotides introduced a unique molecular identifier onto each TCR beta cDNA molecule. At least 3 million CDR3-containing paired-end reads were obtained from each sample. The Mint cDNA synthesis kit, primed by a TRBC-specific oligonucleotide, was used to synthesize first-strand cDNA from all RNA. After uracil-DNA glycosylase treatment, a first 18-cycle PCR used universal primers M1SS and BC2_uni_R on all cDNA. Per the original workflow: Normalization of each sample was performed by random selection of 1 million high-quality reads, each carrying a distinct molecular identifier. Instead of being binned into consensus sequences, reads that shared molecular identifiers were thrown out. CDR3 identification, clonotype clustering and error correction used MiTCR with a Q25 quality threshold and the strictest error-elimination algorithm. A nonparametric unseen species model with Euler transformation was used to estimate a lower bound on total TCR beta diversity. Through fastp at Q25 and MiXCR, TCRdb rebuilt clones from the public reads, retaining in-frame beta chains. Every CDR3 protein is listed once, alongside the most common genes and DNA of its rows. The authors' filters were not applied to this entry. In all, the sample holds roughly 1,500,000 distinct CDR3 sequences, and about 31% of those were seen once. Of the sample, about 10% is held by the ten largest clones.

The chain joins TRBV20-1 to TRBJ2-3; TRBD2 is possibly the D segment (6 matching bases). The origin of this receptor is a woman in her 30s in good health. Sequencing input: blood. The CDR3 protein sequence reads: CGARLGTVMADTQYF. The DNA sequence is given as TGCGGTGCTAGGTTGGGGACTGTTATGGCGGATACGCAGTATTTT.